This T cell receptor (beta chain) was obtained from a study of blood T cell repertoires in COVID-19. Study in general: Italy, Spain and the United States were the sources of the convalescent and acute COVID-19 samples. In each case, the material was cDNA or gDNA derived from T cells, B-cell-depleted T cells, or PBMCs.

This clone was found once. Germline V gives CDR1 SGHDT, CDR2 YYEEEE. The CDR3 extends over 18 amino acids. The V end lost 4 bases, the J end lost 8 bases, and 25 bases lay between the germline ends. Study processing details: Scientists estimated how many nucleated cells there were by amplifying reference gene primers. The repertoire was sequenced with immunoSEQ multiplex PCR; TCRdb's copy has only in-frame clones and lacks some. That table gives V, J and clone size, and the DNA gave D and trimming. Of around 47,000 clones detected, under 85% appear once; the ten largest clones hold under 8.5%. What was sequenced was peripheral blood. This TCR was recovered from a man aged 70 or older with active COVID-19. The V and J genes are TRBV5-6 and TRBJ1-6; maybe TRBD1 (5 bases). The CDR3 sequence: CASSPKKGADRYYSPLHF. The CDR3 nucleotides read TGTGCCAGCAGCCCGAAGAAAGGGGCGGATCGTTATTATTCACCCCTCCACTTT.